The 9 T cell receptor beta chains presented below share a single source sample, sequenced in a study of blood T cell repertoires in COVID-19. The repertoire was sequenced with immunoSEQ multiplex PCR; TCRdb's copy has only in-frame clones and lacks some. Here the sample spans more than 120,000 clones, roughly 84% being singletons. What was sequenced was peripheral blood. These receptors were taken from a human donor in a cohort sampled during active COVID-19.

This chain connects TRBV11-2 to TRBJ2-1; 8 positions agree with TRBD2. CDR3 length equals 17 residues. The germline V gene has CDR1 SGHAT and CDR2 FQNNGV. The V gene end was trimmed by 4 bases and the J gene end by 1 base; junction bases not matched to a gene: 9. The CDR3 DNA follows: TGTGCCAGCAGCTCCCCCCTCGGGGGGGAGTCCTACAATGAGCAGTTCTTC. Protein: CASSSPLGGESYNEQFF.

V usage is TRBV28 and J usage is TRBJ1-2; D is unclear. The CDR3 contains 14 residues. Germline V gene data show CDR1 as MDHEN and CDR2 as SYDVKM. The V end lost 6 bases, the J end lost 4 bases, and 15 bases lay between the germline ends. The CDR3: CASRTPLGSYGYTF. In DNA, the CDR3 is TGTGCCAGCAGAACTCCTCTTGGGAGCTATGGCTACACCTTC.

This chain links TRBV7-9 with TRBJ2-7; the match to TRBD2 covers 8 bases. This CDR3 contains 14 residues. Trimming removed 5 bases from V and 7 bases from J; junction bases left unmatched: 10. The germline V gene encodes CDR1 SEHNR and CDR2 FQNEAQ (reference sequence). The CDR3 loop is CASSPGRGGWEQYV. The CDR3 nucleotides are TGTGCCAGCAGCCCCGGGAGGGGGGGCTGGGAGCAGTACGTC.

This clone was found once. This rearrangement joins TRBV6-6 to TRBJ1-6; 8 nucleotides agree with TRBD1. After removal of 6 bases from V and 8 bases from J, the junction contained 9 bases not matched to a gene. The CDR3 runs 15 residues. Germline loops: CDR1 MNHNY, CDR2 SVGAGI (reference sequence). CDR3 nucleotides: TGTGCCAGCAGCTTCGACAGGGGTAGTGATTCACCCCTCCACTTT. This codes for CASSFDRGSDSPLHF.

This CDR3 reads CASSLTSGEDNRELFF. The DNA for the CDR3 is TGTGCCAGCAGCCTGACTAGCGGGGAGGATAACCGGGAGCTGTTTTTT. The chain carries TRBV2 and TRBJ2-2, with 11 bases matching TRBD2. The CDR3 spans 16 residues. The germline V gene has CDR1 SNHLY and CDR2 FYNNEI. The trim removed 6 bases at V and 9 bases at J, leaving 12 bases unmatched.

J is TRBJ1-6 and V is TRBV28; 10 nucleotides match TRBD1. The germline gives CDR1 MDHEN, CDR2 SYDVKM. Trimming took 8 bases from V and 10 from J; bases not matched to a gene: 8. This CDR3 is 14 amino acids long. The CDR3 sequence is CASQRSGQGSPLHF. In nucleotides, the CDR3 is TGTGCCAGCCAACGTTCGGGACAGGGGTCACCCCTCCACTTT.

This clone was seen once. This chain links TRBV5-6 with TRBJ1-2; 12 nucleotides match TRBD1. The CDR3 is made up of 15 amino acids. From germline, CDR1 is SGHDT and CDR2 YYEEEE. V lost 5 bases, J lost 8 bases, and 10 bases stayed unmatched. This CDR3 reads CASSSPGQGARGYTF. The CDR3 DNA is TGTGCCAGCAGTTCGCCGGGACAGGGGGCGCGGGGCTACACCTTC.

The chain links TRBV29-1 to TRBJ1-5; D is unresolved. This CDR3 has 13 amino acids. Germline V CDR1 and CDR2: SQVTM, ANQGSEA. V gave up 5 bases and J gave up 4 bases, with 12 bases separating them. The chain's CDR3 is CSVKVVANQPQHF. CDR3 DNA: TGCAGCGTTAAGGTGGTAGCTAATCAGCCCCAGCATTTT.

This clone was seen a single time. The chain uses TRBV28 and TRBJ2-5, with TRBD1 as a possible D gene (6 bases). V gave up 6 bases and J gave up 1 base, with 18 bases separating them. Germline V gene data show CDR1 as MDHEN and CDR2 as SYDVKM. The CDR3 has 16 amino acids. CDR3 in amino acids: CASRVQGYKFQETQYF. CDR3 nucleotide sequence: TGTGCCAGCAGAGTACAGGGCTACAAATTCCAAGAGACCCAGTACTTC.